This T cell receptor beta chain stems from a study of blood T cell repertoires in COVID-19. Across the study: The study drew acute and convalescent COVID-19 samples from the United States, Italy and Spain.

With V trimmed by 2 bases and J by 6 bases, 6 bases remained unmatched. This CDR3 contains 15 residues. Per germline, CDR1 SQVTM and CDR2 ANQGSEA. Method: immunoSEQ multiplex PCR; TCRdb's copy keeps in-frame clones and lacks some. The data contain around 140,000 clones, around 87% of them singletons. Sequencing was done on a sample of peripheral blood. The TCR originated in a young man with COVID-19, enrolled during active disease. The chain recombines TRBV29-1 with TRBJ2-2; TRBD2 aligns across 10 bases. The CDR3 DNA reads TGCAGCGTTGAACTAGCGGGAGTTTTTGCCGGGGAGCTGTTTTTT. Protein sequence: CSVELAGVFAGELFF.